This TCR beta chain was sequenced for a study of patients and donors after allogeneic stem cell transplantation. TCRdb redid the calling of the RT-PCR reads with MiXCR, one entry per CDR3 protein. The sample holds under 200,000 distinct CDR3 sequences; 24% are singletons and the top ten take roughly a quarter. Only a few counts were recorded for this clonotype. V was clipped by 1 base and J by 1 base, with 9 bases between them. The V gene's germline CDR1 is LNHNV and CDR2 YYDKDF (reference sequence). CDR3 length: 15 amino acids. The TCR sequence derives from a human donor who was either an allogeneic HSCT recipient or a stem cell or donor lymphocyte infusion donor (not recorded which). It is not recorded whose cells these are; they may come from a transplant donor. The chain is built from TRBV15 and TRBJ2-3, with D perhaps TRBD1 (6 bases). The source material was blood, either unsorted or a sorted T cell fraction (not recorded which). The CDR3 nucleotides are TGTGCCACCAGCAGAGCGACAGGACGCACAGATACGCAGTATTTT. It specifies CATSRATGRTDTQYF.